The next 31 T cell receptor beta chains were all read from a single sample in a study of lymphopenia after photon versus proton radiotherapy. Using immunoSEQ multiplex PCR, the repertoire was profiled, and TCRdb retains in-frame clones only, with some absent. The sample records around 160,000 clones, approximately 91% being singletons. Specimen: peripheral blood, collected from a patient treated with photon-based radiotherapy. These receptor sequences come from a man in his fifties or sixties with gastric cancer.

The V and J genes are TRBV29-1 and TRBJ2-1; 7 nucleotides match TRBD2. The trim removed 1 base at V and 6 bases at J, leaving 12 bases unmatched. Per germline, CDR1 SQVTM and CDR2 ANQGSEA. The CDR3 is made up of 16 amino acids. This CDR3 is CSVEGGGVARGNEQFF. CDR3 sequence (DNA): TGCAGCGTTGAAGGGGGGGGAGTAGCACGAGGCAATGAGCAGTTCTTC.

This clone was found once. V is TRBV20-1 and J is TRBJ2-3; D is uncertain. Germline lookup yields CDR1 DFQATT and CDR2 SNEGSKA (reference sequence). The V end lost 6 bases, the J end lost 4 bases, and 8 bases lay between the germline ends. This CDR3 contains 11 residues. CDR3: CSAYTPDTQYF. CDR3 nucleotides: TGCAGTGCCTACACCCCAGATACGCAGTATTTT.

This clone was counted once. V and J are TRBV18 and TRBJ2-3; D may correspond to TRBD1 or TRBD2 (5 bases each). The CDR3 sequence is 14 residues long. The V end was cut by 3 bases, the J end by 2 bases, with 9 bases between. The germline V gene has CDR1 KGHSH and CDR2 LQKENI. The CDR3 bases are TGTGCCAGCTCACCCGGGGCACCCACAGATACGCAGTATTTT. Its protein product is CASSPGAPTDTQYF.

V is TRBV5-8 and J is TRBJ2-7; 10 bases match TRBD1. Germline CDR1 reads SGHTS; CDR2 reads YDEGEE. CDR3 size: 15 residues. V dropped 1 base and J dropped 2; count of bases not matched to a gene: 3. DNA of the CDR3: TGTGCCAGCAGCTTGCGGGGGACAGGGGCCTACGAGCAGTACTTC. Residues: CASSLRGTGAYEQYF.

The genes are TRBV7-9 and TRBJ2-3; no reliable D call. Deletions cut 5 bases from V and 3 bases from J, with 15 bases between. CDR3 length: 15 amino acids. Germline V CDR1 and CDR2: SEHNR, FQNEAQ (reference sequence). CDR3 sequence (DNA): TGTGCCAGCAGCCCTTGGATATTTAGGACAGATACGCAGTATTTT. Its protein is CASSPWIFRTDTQYF.

This chain uses TRBV14 with TRBJ2-3; TRBD2 matches at 9 bases. This CDR3 is 15 amino acids long. Germline V gene sequence: CDR1 SGHDN, CDR2 FVKESK. With V trimmed by 4 bases and J by 4 bases, 6 bases remained unmatched. The CDR3, as DNA: TGTGCCAGCAGCCGGGGTAGCGGGAGACCAGATACGCAGTATTTT. It encodes CASSRGSGRPDTQYF.

This chain joins TRBV2 and TRBJ2-1, with D possibly being TRBD1 (5 bases). Germline loops: CDR1 SNHLY, CDR2 FYNNEI. Trimming took 7 bases from V and 9 from J, leaving 10 bases between them. The CDR3 is 11 amino acids. The chain's CDR3 is CASKGQAEQFF. CDR3 coding DNA: TGTGCCAGCAAGGGGCAGGCTGAGCAGTTCTTC.

The chain uses TRBV7-2 and TRBJ2-5, with a tentative D call TRBD1 (6 bases). Per the germline V gene, CDR1 is SGHTA and CDR2 is FQGNSA. Trimming left V 0 bases short and J 5 bases short, with 13 bases between. The CDR3 consists of 15 residues. Written as DNA, the CDR3 is TGTGCCAGCAGCTTAGCCCCGACTCAGGGGGAGACCCAGTACTTC. Translated: CASSLAPTQGETQYF.

The gene calls are TRBV11-1 and TRBJ1-2; the D is unclear. V dropped 1 base and J dropped 1 base, with 13 bases sitting between them. Germline loops: CDR1 SGHAT, CDR2 FQDESV (reference sequence). CDR3 length equals 16 residues. The CDR3 sequence is CASSLGPLDFNYGYTF. The CDR3 DNA reads TGTGCCAGCAGCTTAGGCCCCTTGGATTTTAACTATGGCTACACCTTC.

The table lists this clone with a count of one. The chain combines TRBV2 with TRBJ2-5, with TRBD1 identical over 7 bases. This CDR3 spans 13 amino acids. Germline CDR1 reads SNHLY; CDR2 reads FYNNEI. V lost 7 bases to trimming and J lost 0 bases; unmatched junction nucleotides: 2. The CDR3 DNA reads as TGTGCCAGCACACAGGGGAACCAAGAGACCCAGTACTTC. The encoded protein is CASTQGNQETQYF.

A few counts support this clone. Here the CDR3 DNA reads TGTGCCAGTAGTATAGCCCCAGGGACGGGCAATCAGCCCCAGCATTTT. It encodes CASSIAPGTGNQPQHF. This sequence joins TRBV19 and TRBJ1-5; D possibly corresponds to TRBD1 (5 bases). Germline CDR1 and CDR2: LNHDA and SQIVND (reference sequence). The CDR3 loop spans 16 amino acids. Trimming took 1 base from V and 2 from J, leaving 12 bases between them.

The genes are TRBV29-1 and TRBJ1-2, with 8 bases fitting TRBD1. Trimming removed 7 bases from V and 6 bases from J; junction bases left unmatched: 7. The V gene's germline CDR1 is SQVTM and CDR2 ANQGSEA. The CDR3 length is 12 residues. CDR3 DNA: TGCAGCGCCACCTGGACAGGGAATGGCTACACCTTC. Translation gives CSATWTGNGYTF.

The chain uses TRBV4-1 and TRBJ2-1; tentative D call: TRBD2 (5 bases). From germline, CDR1 is MGHRA and CDR2 YSYEKL. This CDR3 is 15 amino acids long. Trimming removed 4 bases at V and 9 bases at J, with 19 bases between. CDR3: CASSPLAGGSGEQFF. CDR3 DNA: TGCGCCAGCAGCCCCCTCGCAGGTGGGAGTGGTGAGCAGTTCTTC.

The genes are TRBV10-3 and TRBJ2-1; 9 bases line up with TRBD2. This CDR3 is 16 amino acids long. Losses at the gene ends were 0 bases for V and 9 bases for J; bases not matched to a gene: 9. Germline-derived CDR1 and CDR2 are ENHRY and SYGVKD. CDR3 coding DNA: TGTGCCATCAGTGAGTCCGTGGCGGGAGGGCCGGGTGAGCAGTTCTTC. Translating gives CAISESVAGGPGEQFF.

The chain links TRBV5-1 to TRBJ1-1, with 8 bases aligning to TRBD1. Germline CDR1 reads SGHRS; CDR2 reads YFSETQ. The V gene end was trimmed by 2 bases and the J gene end by 5 bases; junction bases not matched to a gene: 5. This CDR3 is 14 amino acids long. The CDR3 spells CASSLQGEGTEAFF. As DNA, the CDR3 is TGCGCCAGCAGCTTACAGGGGGAGGGGACTGAAGCTTTCTTT. The variable domain in full, with the rest retrieved from reference TRBV5-1 and TRBJ1-1, is KAGVTQTPRYLIKTRGQQVTLSCSPISGHRSVSWYQQTPGQGLQFLFEYFSETQRNKGNFPGRFSGRQFSNSRSEMNVSTLELGDSALYLCASSLQGEGTEAFFGQGTRLTVV.

This clone was detected only once. The V gene is TRBV7-3, the J gene TRBJ2-7; TRBD1 aligns across 7 bases. Germline V lookup: CDR1 SGHTA, CDR2 FQGTGA. The trim removed 5 bases at V and 3 bases at J, leaving 4 bases unmatched. This CDR3 has 13 residues. This CDR3 reads CASSPGGSYEQYF. The CDR3 DNA is TGTGCCAGCAGCCCAGGGGGAAGCTACGAGCAGTACTTC.

The rearrangement links TRBV5-1 to TRBJ2-5; 7 bases line up with TRBD2. Germline values: CDR1 SGHRS, CDR2 YFSETQ. The junction had 3 bases not matched to a gene; V was cut back by 1 base and J by 0 bases. The CDR3 is 15 residues long. In nucleotides, the CDR3 is TGCGCCAGCAGCTTGTCTAGCGGAAACCAAGAGACCCAGTACTTC. Translation: CASSLSSGNQETQYF.

The CDR3 DNA is TGCGCCAGCAGCTTGGATTCGGTCGGGGCGTATGGCTACACCTTC. Its translation: CASSLDSVGAYGYTF. The rearrangement joins TRBV5-1 to TRBJ1-2, with D maybe TRBD1 (5 bases). Germline CDR1 SGHRS, CDR2 YFSETQ. Trimming shortened V by 0 bases and J by 5 bases, and 14 bases separated the two germline ends. This CDR3 is 15 amino acids long.

The J gene is TRBJ2-7, the V gene TRBV7-8; tentative D call: TRBD2 (6 bases). The length of the CDR3 is 15 residues. Per germline, CDR1 SGHVS and CDR2 FQNEAQ. Trimming removed 4 bases at V and 1 base at J, with 14 bases between. The CDR3 bases are TGTGCCAGCAGCTCCGGGGACTGGTCATCCTACGAGCAGTACTTC. Translating gives CASSSGDWSSYEQYF.

This chain connects TRBV5-1 to TRBJ2-7, with 12 bases matching TRBD2. J was trimmed by 5 bases and V by 0 bases; bases with no gene match: 0. Germline V gene lookup returns CDR1 SGHRS and CDR2 YFSETQ. This CDR3 is 14 amino acids long. CDR3 region: CASSLGLAGDEQYF. CDR3 sequence (DNA): TGCGCCAGCAGCTTGGGACTAGCGGGAGACGAGCAGTACTTC.

The chain couples TRBV30 to TRBJ1-1; no clear D. The CDR3 is 13 amino acids. CDR1 GTSNPN and CDR2 SVGIG come from the germline V gene (reference sequence). V gave up 3 bases and J gave up 3 bases, with 11 bases separating them. The CDR3 DNA is TGTGCCTGGAGGGAGTTTGGGGACACTGAAGCTTTCTTT. The encoded protein is CAWREFGDTEAFF.

The J gene is TRBJ2-1, the V gene TRBV15; 13 bases match TRBD2. In germline, CDR1 is LNHNV, CDR2 YYDKDF (reference sequence). V shed 1 base, J shed 0 bases, and the junction held 6 bases outside the gene matches. The CDR3 consists of 19 residues. The CDR3 protein is CATSRGTSGGLGSYNEQFF. The CDR3 DNA is TGTGCCACCAGCAGAGGGACTAGCGGGGGCCTGGGCTCCTACAATGAGCAGTTCTTC.

The V call is TRBV2, the J call TRBJ1-4; possibly TRBD1 for D (6 bases). V was trimmed by 6 bases and J by 7 bases, leaving 15 bases between them. There are 14 residues in the CDR3. Germline assignment: CDR1 SNHLY and CDR2 FYNNEI. The CDR3, as DNA: TGTGCCAGCAGGGAACAACAGGGCGGTGAAAAACTGTTTTTT. It codes for CASREQQGGEKLFF.

V and J are TRBV7-6 and TRBJ2-5; 10 bases are shared with TRBD2. The CDR3 spans 19 residues. After removal of 2 bases from V and 4 bases from J, the junction contained 16 bases not matched to a gene. Per germline, CDR1 SGHVS and CDR2 FNYEAQ. CDR3 nucleotide sequence: TGTGCCAGCAGCTTATCATTTGGGGGGCTAGCGGGAGAAGGAGAGACCCAGTACTTC. It codes for CASSLSFGGLAGEGETQYF.

The chain couples TRBV11-2 to TRBJ2-1, with D uncertain. CDR3 size: 13 residues. The germline V gene encodes CDR1 SGHAT and CDR2 FQNNGV. The ends were cut back, 3 bases at V and 3 bases at J, with 6 bases in the middle. Here the CDR3 reads CASSFGNYNEQFF. The CDR3 DNA follows: TGTGCCAGCAGCTTTGGGAACTACAATGAGCAGTTCTTC.

The chain links TRBV6-4 to TRBJ2-3, with 8 bases that match TRBD2. The V gene's germline CDR1 is MRHNA and CDR2 SNTAGT. The CDR3 consists of 15 residues. Trimming took 5 bases from V and 2 from J; bases not matched to a gene: 6. Here the CDR3 reads CASSSGTRDTDTQYF. In nucleotides, the CDR3 is TGTGCCAGCAGTTCCGGGACTAGAGACACAGATACGCAGTATTTT.

This clone has a handful of counts. The chain has TRBV7-2 and TRBJ1-1; 10 bases agree with TRBD1. Germline V gene sequence: CDR1 SGHTA, CDR2 FQGNSA. The CDR3 spans 12 residues. V lost 8 bases to trimming and J lost 5 bases; unmatched junction nucleotides: 2. The CDR3 region is CASGTGVTEAFF. The CDR3 DNA follows: TGTGCCAGCGGGACAGGGGTGACTGAAGCTTTCTTT.

This clone was observed a single time. The chain combines TRBV18 with TRBJ2-7; TRBD1 might be the D (5 bases). V was pared by 5 bases and J by 3 bases, with 14 bases between. The CDR3 is 14 residues long. In germline, CDR1 is KGHSH, CDR2 LQKENI. CDR3 nucleotides: TGTGCCAGCTCAATCGACAGCGCCTACTACGAGCAGTACTTC. As protein: CASSIDSAYYEQYF. The full variable domain, rest sourced from reference TRBV18 and TRBJ2-7, is NAGVMQNPRHLVRRRGQEARLRCSPMKGHSHVYWYRQLPEEGLKFMVYLQKENIIDESGMPKERFSAEFPKEGPSILRIQQVVRGDSAAYFCASSIDSAYYEQYFGPGTRLTVT.

This clone was picked up one time. The gene calls are TRBV15 and TRBJ2-7; either TRBD1 or TRBD2 may supply D (5 bases each). CDR1 LNHNV and CDR2 YYDKDF come from the germline V gene (reference sequence). The CDR3 is 14 residues long. V lost 11 bases, J lost 6 bases, and 23 bases lay in between. CDR3 nucleotides: TGTGCCTCCGGTTGGGGGATCACTAGGGGCGAGCAGTACTTC. This sequence encodes CASGWGITRGEQYF.

This clone appeared a single time. The rearrangement uses TRBV5-4 and TRBJ2-3; D ambiguous. The CDR3 loop spans 14 amino acids. Germline CDR1 and CDR2: SGHNT and YYREEE (reference sequence). With 3 bases removed from V and 1 base from J, the gap between germline ends came to 9 bases. For the CDR3, the DNA is TGTGCCAGCAGCTCCTTCGTGCGCACAGATACGCAGTATTTT. It is translated as CASSSFVRTDTQYF. The whole variable domain, filled in from reference TRBV5-4 and TRBJ2-3, reads ETGVTQSPTHLIKTRGQQVTLRCSSQSGHNTVSWYQQALGQGPQFIFQYYREEENGRGNFPPRFSGLQFPNYSSELNVNALELDDSALYLCASSSFVRTDTQYFGPGTRLTVL.

This chain joins TRBV4-2 and TRBJ2-3; 7 nucleotides agree with TRBD2. Germline CDR1 LGHNA, CDR2 YNFKEQ. The CDR3 contains 15 residues. The V and J ends lost 0 bases and 4 bases, in that order; junction bases with no gene match: 4. The CDR3 reads CASSQEVGGSDTQYF. DNA of the CDR3: TGTGCCAGCAGCCAAGAGGTGGGAGGGTCAGATACGCAGTATTTT.